Listed here is a single T cell receptor (beta chain). Its target is not known. The data derive from a study of shared clonotypes between healthy human individuals. The data were produced by immunoSEQ multiplex PCR, yet TCRdb's version contains in-frame clones alone and is incomplete. The table lists some 2.1 million clones, roughly 96% of them singletons, with 0.1% to 0.15% in the top ten. The investigators split CD4+ cells into a CD45RA+ naive subset and a CD45RA-negative memory subset. Study outcomes and limitations: Despite large depth, sorted-subset datasets appeared incompletely sequenced.

The V gene end was trimmed by 3 bases and the J gene end by 6 bases; junction bases not matched to a gene: 5. The CDR3 is 15 amino acids. Germline lookup yields CDR1 KGHSH and CDR2 LQKENI. Sequenced sample: naive CD4+ T cells sorted from blood. Subset here: CD45RA+ positively selected. The rearrangement links TRBV18 to TRBJ2-1; 10 positions agree with TRBD2. This TCR was sampled from a man between 18 and 29 years old in good health. This CDR3 reads CASSPTSGIGNEQFF. In DNA, the CDR3 is TGTGCCAGCTCACCCACTAGCGGGATTGGCAATGAGCAGTTCTTC.